The rows below give T cell receptor beta chains drawn from one sample of a study of T cells in Graves' hyperthyroidism and ophthalmopathy. TCRdb fed the multiplex PCR reads into MiXCR, producing one record per CDR3 protein. The sample holds nearly 250,000 distinct CDR3 sequences, around 26% seen once. The source material was blood. The receptors were gathered from a woman aged 40-49 years with Graves' ophthalmopathy. CDR3s include the opening cysteine and the closing phenylalanine or tryptophan. D genes are given only for firm matches. Clone size is stated in some rows and not others, as once, few, many or a class when expanded.

len | j_gene | d_gene | abundance | v_gene | CDR3aa | CDR3nt
14 | TRBJ2-5 | NA | many | TRBV28 | CASSALGERETQYF | TGTGCCAGCAGCGCCTTGGGGGAGCGAGAGACCCAGTACTTC
14 | TRBJ2-2 | NA | many | TRBV28 | CASRGTLVGGELFF | TGTGCCAGCAGAGGGACCCTGGTGGGCGGGGAGCTGTTTTTT
15 | TRBJ2-7 | NA | many | TRBV7-6 | CASSLGDSGWYEQYF | TGTGCCAGCAGCTTAGGGGATAGCGGATGGTACGAGCAGTACTTC
12 | TRBJ1-2 | NA | NA | TRBV6-1 | CASTEGGGGYTF | TGTGCCAGCACTGAGGGGGGAGGCGGCTACACCTTC
12 | TRBJ1-1 | NA | NA | TRBV10-3 | CAISGWPTEAFF | TGTGCCATCAGTGGGTGGCCCACTGAAGCTTTCTTT
16 | TRBJ1-1 | TRBD1 | many | TRBV27 | CASTLSGTASNTEAFF | TGTGCCAGCACTCTCAGCGGGACAGCAAGTAACACTGAAGCTTTCTTT
13 | TRBJ2-5 | NA | NA | TRBV10-2 | CASASAPRETQYF | TGCGCCAGCGCTTCGGCCCCACGGGAGACCCAGTACTTC
16 | TRBJ1-6 | TRBD1 | many | TRBV5-6 | CASSIGPQGYNSPLHF | TGTGCCAGCAGCATTGGGCCACAGGGGTATAATTCACCCCTCCACTTT
12 | TRBJ1-1 | TRBD1 | NA | TRBV12-3/TRBV12-4 | CASTVGQGEAFF | TGTGCCAGCACCGTGGGACAGGGAGAAGCTTTCTTT
13 | TRBJ1-2 | NA | NA | TRBV4-1 | CASSQVGAYGYTF | TGCGCCAGCAGCCAAGTAGGGGCCTATGGCTACACCTTC
16 | TRBJ2-5 | TRBD2 | NA | TRBV6-1 | CASSPRLAGRQETQYF | TGTGCCAGCAGTCCGAGACTAGCGGGACGCCAAGAGACCCAGTACTTC
13 | TRBJ2-5 | NA | NA | TRBV6-1 | CASSRPFGETQYF | TGTGCCAGCAGCCGCCCCTTCGGGGAGACCCAGTACTTC
16 | TRBJ2-1 | NA | NA | TRBV27 | CASSPEPSKPYNEQFF | TGTGCCAGCAGTCCCGAGCCGTCTAAGCCCTACAATGAGCAGTTCTTC
13 | TRBJ2-5 | NA | many | TRBV2 | CASSPRNLGAQYF | TGTGCCAGCTCCCCCAGGAACCTGGGGGCCCAGTACTTC
14 | TRBJ2-2 | NA | NA | TRBV18 | CASSPSAFTGELFF | TGTGCCAGCTCACCAAGCGCCTTCACCGGGGAGCTGTTTTTT
16 | TRBJ1-6 | NA | NA | TRBV12-3/TRBV12-4 | CASSLIFTEDSSPLHF | TGTGCCAGCAGTTTGATCTTCACAGAAGATAGTTCACCCCTCCACTTT
12 | TRBJ2-4 | NA | NA | TRBV11-2 | CASSFNGAIQYF | TGTGCCAGCAGCTTTAACGGTGCCATTCAGTACTTC